This T cell receptor (beta chain) originates from a study of blood T cell repertoires in COVID-19. Study at large: Acute and convalescent COVID-19 specimens originated in the United States, Italy and Spain.

Methods used by the authors: Counts of nucleated cells, estimated from reference gene primer amplification, were obtained. Libraries were prepared by immunoSEQ multiplex PCR; TCRdb keeps only in-frame clonotypes and omits some of them. For V, J and clone size, that table is used; D and trimming come from the DNA. The table lists 95,000 to 150,000 clones, approximately 80% of them singletons, with about 39% in the top ten. The J segment lost 4 bases and the V segment lost 4 bases, leaving 4 bases of the junction unmatched. The CDR3 has 14 residues. Per the germline V gene, CDR1 is MNHEY and CDR2 is SVGAGI.

The rearrangement joins TRBV6-5 to TRBJ2-7; TRBD1 aligns across 10 bases. The sample taken for sequencing was peripheral blood. The source of this sequence is a man aged 40-55 years with active or convalescent COVID-19. The CDR3 DNA sequence: TGTGCCAGCAGTTCGTGGGACAGGGGTTACGAGCAGTACTTC. Amino acid sequence: CASSSWDRGYEQYF.